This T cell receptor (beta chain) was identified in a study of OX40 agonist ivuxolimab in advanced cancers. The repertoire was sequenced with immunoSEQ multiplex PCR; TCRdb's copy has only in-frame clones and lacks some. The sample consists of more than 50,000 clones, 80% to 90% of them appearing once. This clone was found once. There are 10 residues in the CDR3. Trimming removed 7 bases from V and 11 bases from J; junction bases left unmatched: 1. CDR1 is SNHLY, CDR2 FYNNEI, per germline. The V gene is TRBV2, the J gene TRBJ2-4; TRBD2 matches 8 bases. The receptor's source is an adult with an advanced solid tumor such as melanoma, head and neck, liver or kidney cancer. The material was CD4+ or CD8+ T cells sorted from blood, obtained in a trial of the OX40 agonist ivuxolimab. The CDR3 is CASTGGVQYF. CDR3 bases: TGTGCCAGCACGGGAGGGGTTCAGTACTTC.